This T cell receptor (beta chain) was sequenced for a study of early T cells in non-severe SARS-CoV-2 infection. Overall study: Chains stayed unpaired after sequencing of bulk RNA from unsorted whole blood.

General study points: Database matching using VDJdb favored anti-spike CD8 responses, with private and CD4 specificities left missing.

This clonotype was found a few times. Antigen specificity is unknown. Deletions cut 10 bases from V and 0 bases from J, with 14 bases between. The V gene's germline CDR1 is SGHNT and CDR2 YYREEE (reference sequence). CDR3 size: 14 residues. TCRdb redid the calling of the 5' RACE reads with MiXCR, one entry per CDR3 protein. The sample holds 50,000 to 70,000 distinct CDR3 sequences, about 15% seen once. This receptor was identified in an adult who was a healthcare worker with PCR-confirmed SARS-CoV-2 infection or an uninfected control (not recorded which). Here the sequenced sample was whole blood, taken at baseline. The V call is TRBV5-4, the J call TRBJ1-3; a possible D gene is TRBD1 (6 bases). The CDR3 loop is CAGGRADSGNTIYF. The CDR3 bases are TGTGCCGGGGGGCGGGCGGACTCTGGAAACACCATATATTTT.